The 23 T cell receptor beta chains reported below all come from one sample, sequenced in a study of shared clonotypes between healthy human individuals. Terminally differentiated effector memory CD45RA+ cells were excluded by CCR7 positive selection of CD45RO-negative cells. TCRdb keeps only in-frame clones here, not all; method: immunoSEQ multiplex PCR. The sample records hundreds of thousands of clones, over 95% being singletons. Sequenced input: naive CD8+ T cells sorted from blood. Receptors originate from a woman younger than 45 in good health.

DNA for the CDR3: TGTGCCAGCAGCAGAAATGGGGGAGATACGCAGTATTTT. Protein: CASSRNGGDTQYF. The chain carries TRBV7-6 and TRBJ2-3; perhaps D is TRBD1 or TRBD2 (5 bases each). The ends were cut back, 5 bases at V and 5 bases at J, with 11 bases in the middle. This CDR3 contains 13 residues. Germline lookup yields CDR1 SGHVS and CDR2 FNYEAQ.

The chain employs TRBV4-1 and TRBJ2-2; D gene uncertain. Trimming pared 1 base from V and 5 bases from J, leaving 8 bases between. Germline V CDR1 and CDR2: MGHRA, YSYEKL. The CDR3 is 14 residues long. The chain's CDR3 is CASSQGSRTGELFF. DNA for the CDR3: TGCGCCAGCAGCCAAGGGTCGAGGACCGGGGAGCTGTTTTTT.

V gene TRBV29-1 combines with J gene TRBJ2-1; D is unclear. Germline values: CDR1 SQVTM, CDR2 ANQGSEA. Trimming removed 7 bases at V and 2 bases at J, with 12 bases between. The CDR3 totals 13 residues. The CDR3, as DNA: TGCAGCGGTACCCTCAGGACCTACAATGAGCAGTTCTTC. This sequence encodes CSGTLRTYNEQFF.

With regard to this clone: The same CDR3 can be traced to other DNA sequences in this sample. J is TRBJ2-7 and V is TRBV5-4; no reliable D call. In germline, CDR1 is SGHNT, CDR2 YYREEE (reference sequence). Trimming removed 0 bases from V and 0 bases from J, with 7 bases in between. The CDR3 spans 14 residues. CDR3 sequence (DNA): TGTGCCAGCAGCTTGGGAGAGAGCTCCTACGAGCAGTACTTC. It specifies CASSLGESSYEQYF.

The CDR3 spells CSVEVREAGEQFF. The CDR3 DNA reads as TGCAGCGTTGAAGTGCGGGAGGCGGGTGAGCAGTTCTTC. V usage is TRBV29-1 and J usage is TRBJ2-1, with 8 bases aligning to TRBD2. Unmatched junction bases numbered 5, after V lost 1 base and J lost 9 bases. Germline CDR1 reads SQVTM; CDR2 reads ANQGSEA. The CDR3 is 13 amino acids.

CDR3 nucleotides: TGTGCCAGCAGGGGACAGGGCGTCAATCAGCCCCAGCATTTT. It codes for CASRGQGVNQPQHF. The chain has TRBV6-6 and TRBJ1-5; 9 bases are shared with TRBD1. The germline V gene has CDR1 MNHNY and CDR2 SVGAGI (reference sequence). V lost 6 bases to trimming and J lost 3 bases; unmatched junction nucleotides: 3. The CDR3 spans 14 residues.

The gene calls are TRBV25-1 and TRBJ2-3, with 13 bases that match TRBD2. Looked up from germline, CDR1 is MGHDK and CDR2 is SYGVNS. The CDR3 loop spans 17 amino acids. J lost 5 bases, V lost 3 bases, and 8 bases had no gene match. CDR3 DNA sequence: TGTGCCAGCAGTGACTGGGGGACTAGCGGGATTGGAGATACGCAGTATTTT. Translated, it gives CASSDWGTSGIGDTQYF.

The rearrangement links TRBV7-9 to TRBJ2-5; D possibly corresponds to TRBD2 (5 bases). V lost 0 bases to trimming and J lost 1 base, with 12 bases between them. The CDR3 sequence is 16 residues long. Germline CDR1 is SEHNR and CDR2 is FQNEAQ (reference sequence). The CDR3 loop reads CASSLAGGQLQETQYF. Written as DNA, the CDR3 is TGTGCCAGCAGCTTAGCAGGCGGGCAGCTCCAAGAGACCCAGTACTTC.

The chain employs TRBV25-1 and TRBJ1-2; D not resolved. Deletions cut 7 bases from V and 9 bases from J, with 12 bases between. This CDR3 contains 11 residues. Per the germline V gene, CDR1 is MGHDK and CDR2 is SYGVNS. Here the CDR3 reads CASISGFSYTF. DNA for the CDR3: TGTGCCAGCATATCGGGGTTCAGCTACACCTTC.

The chain employs TRBV6-5 and TRBJ2-1, with 9 bases that match TRBD2. The V segment lost 5 bases and the J segment 9 bases; nucleotides outside the gene matches: 11. The germline V gene has CDR1 MNHEY and CDR2 SVGAGI. CDR3 length equals 15 residues. CDR3 coding DNA: TGTGCCAGCAGTCGGCTGGCGGGAGGGCCCGGTGAGCAGTTCTTC. Residues: CASSRLAGGPGEQFF.

This chain connects TRBV27 to TRBJ2-1; D remains unclear. Germline loops: CDR1 MNHEY, CDR2 SMNVEV (reference sequence). The CDR3 has 13 residues. The ends were cut back, 0 bases at V and 10 bases at J, with 10 bases in the middle. CDR3 sequence reads: CASSLSPRREQFF. CDR3 DNA sequence: TGTGCCAGCAGTTTATCCCCAAGGCGGGAGCAGTTCTTC.

This chain links TRBV30 with TRBJ2-5; 10 bases align to TRBD1. The germline V gene has CDR1 GTSNPN and CDR2 SVGIG (reference sequence). V lost 1 base, J lost 11 bases, and 10 bases stayed unmatched. The CDR3 is 14 amino acids. CDR3 nucleotides: TGTGCCTGGAGTGCCGGGACAGGGGTATGGGAGCAGTACTTC. Translation: CAWSAGTGVWEQYF.

The rearrangement joins TRBV4-1 to TRBJ1-4, with D possibly being TRBD1 (6 bases). V shed 1 base and J shed 6 bases, with 9 bases lying between them. The CDR3 extends over 14 amino acids. Germline lookup yields CDR1 MGHRA and CDR2 YSYEKL. CDR3 DNA: TGCGCCAGCAGCCAAGGCAGGGGTTATGAAAAACTGTTTTTT. Translating it yields CASSQGRGYEKLFF.

The genes are TRBV5-4 and TRBJ1-1, with a weak D call TRBD1 (5 bases). Deletions cut 1 base from V and 6 bases from J, with 10 bases between. Germline assignment: CDR1 SGHNT and CDR2 YYREEE (reference sequence). The CDR3 has 13 residues. Written as DNA, the CDR3 is TGTGCCAGCAGCTTGTGGGCGGGGCCTGAAGCTTTCTTT. This encodes CASSLWAGPEAFF.

The chain has TRBV7-8 and TRBJ2-1; D possibly corresponds to TRBD2 (5 bases). Trimming removed 1 base from V and 9 bases from J, with 13 bases in between. CDR3 length: 14 residues. The V gene's germline CDR1 is SGHVS and CDR2 FQNEAQ. The CDR3 region is CASSLVRGFAEQFF. The CDR3 coding sequence is TGTGCCAGCAGCTTAGTTAGAGGGTTCGCTGAGCAGTTCTTC.

This chain joins TRBV19 and TRBJ2-5; D is unresolved. Germline V lookup: CDR1 LNHDA, CDR2 SQIVND (reference sequence). The CDR3 length is 15 residues. Trimming shortened V by 0 bases and J by 1 base, and 9 bases separated the two germline ends. The CDR3 region is CASSIDHTPQETQYF. CDR3 nucleotide sequence: TGTGCCAGTAGTATAGATCATACACCCCAAGAGACCCAGTACTTC.

In regard to this clone: A junction boundary mismatches the germline segment, possibly from a read error. The genes are TRBV14 and TRBJ2-5; D gene uncertain. This CDR3 is 13 amino acids long. CDR1 SGHDN and CDR2 FVKESK come from the germline V gene. CDR3 in amino acids: CASSLTNQGTQYF. As DNA, the CDR3 is TGTGCCAGCAGTTTAACTAACCAAGGGACCCAGTACTTC.

In regard to this clone: At the DNA level, this CDR3 is encoded by other sequences in the same sample as well. The chain recombines TRBV27 with TRBJ1-2; D is unresolved. The CDR3 is 11 residues long. CDR1 and CDR2 from the germline V gene are MNHEY and SMNVEV (reference sequence). V lost 4 bases and J lost 5, with 5 bases in between. In DNA form, the CDR3 reads TGTGCCAGCAGTTCGGGTTATGGCTACACCTTC. Protein product: CASSSGYGYTF.

The chain has TRBV6-1 and TRBJ1-3; possible D gene TRBD1, 5 bases. Germline CDR1 and CDR2: MNHNS and SASEGT. CDR3 length: 13 amino acids. The germline V and J ends were trimmed by 6 bases and 0 bases, with 6 bases remaining between them. The CDR3, as DNA: TGTGCCAGCAGAGGGGCCTCTGGAAACACCATATATTTT. Protein sequence: CASRGASGNTIYF.

The gene calls are TRBV6-1 and TRBJ1-5, with a tentative D call TRBD1 (5 bases). This CDR3 is 15 amino acids long. CDR1 MNHNS and CDR2 SASEGT come from the germline V gene. V lost 3 bases and J 5 bases, leaving 14 bases between the germline ends. CDR3 nucleotides: TGTGCCAGCAGTGAGGGCAGGTTAGGGGATCAGCCCCAGCATTTT. It specifies CASSEGRLGDQPQHF.

This clone was detected only once. The sample holds other DNA sequences that translate to the same CDR3. The chain is built from TRBV6-5 and TRBJ2-7; no definite D call. The germline CDR1 and CDR2 sequences are MNHEY and SVGAGI. The CDR3 loop spans 13 amino acids. V lost 0 bases to trimming and J lost 3 bases, with 6 bases between them. The CDR3 DNA reads as TGTGCCAGCAGTTACTCGGCAGACTACGAGCAGTACTTC. Protein product: CASSYSADYEQYF.

This clone turned up a few times. The chain carries TRBV7-9 and TRBJ1-1; 10 positions agree with TRBD1. Germline CDR1 reads SEHNR; CDR2 reads FQNEAQ (reference sequence). J gave up 10 bases and V 5 bases, and 10 bases lay outside the gene matches. This CDR3 region has 14 residues. The CDR3 DNA reads TGTGCCAGCAGCCAGGCGGGACAGGGGAAAAGAGCTTTCTTT. Its protein is CASSQAGQGKRAFF.

This CDR3 reads CASSLDKVGEQYF. CDR3 DNA: TGTGCCAGCAGCTTGGACAAAGTGGGGGAGCAGTACTTC. The chain employs TRBV7-2 and TRBJ2-7; D perhaps matches TRBD1 (5 bases). The V end lost 3 bases, the J end lost 7 bases, and 13 bases lay between the germline ends. This CDR3 is 13 amino acids long. The V gene's germline CDR1 is SGHTA and CDR2 FQGNSA. Using reference TRBV7-2 and TRBJ2-7 for the parts outside the CDR3, the full variable domain is GAGVSQSPSNKVTEKGKDVELRCDPISGHTALYWYRQSLGQGLEFLIYFQGNSAPDKSGLPSDRFSAERTGGSVSTLTIQRTQQEDSAVYLCASSLDKVGEQYFGPGTRLTVT.